This T cell receptor (beta chain) derives from a study of CD8 T cells in Susac syndrome (dated by TCRdb to between 2017 and 2020). Describing the broader study: Repertoire sequencing was used to test whether CD8+ T cell activation and differentiation in Susac syndrome was antigen driven. The study compared CD8+ T cell repertoire clonality among over 9 healthy donors, 14 Susac syndrome patients and roughly 16 multiple sclerosis patients.

RNA was extracted using the RNeasy kit, and roughly 0.5 to 1 ug of the RNA was reverse transcribed with random hexamers. The immunoSEQ multiplex PCR assay, which covers 54 Vbeta and 13 Jbeta segments, was used to amplify TCR beta CDR3 regions. PCR amplification bias was corrected by using a synthetic template baseline for primer optimization and computational correction. The original pipeline was this. Reads were annotated to V, D and J genes according to IMGT and were analyzed with immunoSEQ Analyzer, with only productive sequences retained. To calculate clonality, Shannon entropy was normalized by log2 of the number of productive unique sequences and then subtracted from one. For each patient and control, public and private clones were evaluated within the 100 most prevalent clones. Clones were defined as Susac-specific when absent from the healthy and MS cohorts, from 1052 published viral clones and from other ImmuneACCESS disease sequences. Starting from the raw public reads, TCRdb applied fastp trimming at Q25, assembled clones with MiXCR and retained in-frame beta chains. Rows with a matching CDR3 protein are joined into one entry that keeps the most common DNA and genes. TCRdb assigned the V and J calls; the authors' analysis was not used. Across this sample there are about 150,000 distinct CDR3 sequences, with approximately 96% seen only once. Over 0.2% of the sample is taken by the ten largest.

Between the V and J ends, shortened by 2 bases and 6 bases respectively, the junction contains 10 bases. Reading from cysteine to phenylalanine, the CDR3 counts 13 amino acids. Only the CDR3 region is kept as DNA, spanning 39 bases read in frame from base 1. Peripheral blood CD8+ and CD4+ T cells from healthy donors, Susac syndrome patients and multiple sclerosis patients were profiled by high-throughput TCR beta sequencing. The multiple sclerosis controls were treatment-naive patients who had stable or active relapsing-remitting disease and met the revised McDonald criteria. CD8+ TEMRA cells were enriched by FACS, while bulk CD8+ and CD4+ T cells were purified by magnetic negative isolation. Blood was drawn into EDTA tubes, processed within 24 hours, and PBMCs were isolated by density gradient centrifugation. PBMCs intended for TCR sequencing were frozen in liquid nitrogen and were later thawed in a 37 degrees C water bath. Purity of sorted or isolated CD4+, CD8+ and CD8+ TEMRA cells was at least 90%.

Points on this clonotype: No cognate antigen has been identified for it. No much larger clonotype is one base removed from it; base qualities were not supplied.

What the authors observed across the whole study: The TCR sequencing and HLA analysis was acknowledged to have included a relatively small number of individuals.

The sequence is built from TRBV12-3 or TRBV12-4 and TRBJ1-1; too little of a D gene remains to name it. The sample comprised CD8+ T cells from PBMCs. The receptor comes from a human donor with multiple sclerosis. CDR3 region: CASSLSPKAEAFF. The sequenced DNA is TGTGCCAGCAGTTTAAGTCCGAAGGCTGAAGCTTTCTTT.